The next 27 T cell receptor beta chains were all read from a single sample in a study of blood T cell repertoires in COVID-19. This table comes from immunoSEQ multiplex PCR, and its TCRdb copy is limited to in-frame clones, with some not included. This table holds about 150,000 clones, roughly 87% found once. Sequencing was done on a sample of PBMCs or T cells enriched from blood (not recorded which). Receptor source: a woman in her fifties or sixties who had recovered from COVID-19.

The chain links TRBV2 to TRBJ1-4; D remains unclear. The CDR3 runs to 14 residues. Germline CDR1 is SNHLY and CDR2 is FYNNEI. V was trimmed by 7 bases and J by 0 bases, leaving 9 bases between them. CDR3 residues: CASTVTTTNEKLFF. The DNA for the CDR3 is TGTGCCAGCACGGTGACAACAACTAATGAAAAACTGTTTTTT.

This clone was found once. The rearrangement links TRBV7-3 to TRBJ2-7; maybe TRBD2 (6 bases). CDR1 SGHTA and CDR2 FQGTGA come from the germline V gene. V was shortened by 2 bases and J by 6 bases, with 14 bases between the two germline ends. The CDR3 consists of 14 residues. The CDR3 loop is CASSLGVSGAEQYF. CDR3 bases: TGTGCCAGCAGCTTAGGCGTTAGCGGTGCCGAGCAGTACTTC.

The V gene is TRBV3-1 (or the pseudogene TRBV3-2), the J gene TRBJ1-2; TRBD1 aligns across 10 bases. The CDR3 contains 14 residues. The junction had 7 bases not matched to a gene; V was cut back by 3 bases and J by 9 bases. Germline V gene lookup returns CDR1 LGHDT and CDR2 YNNKEL (reference sequence). Here the CDR3 reads CASSQSGQGNRYTF. CDR3 DNA: TGTGCCAGCAGCCAGTCGGGACAGGGGAACCGCTACACCTTC.

This chain uses TRBV5-4 with TRBJ2-3, with 12 positions matching TRBD2. There are 17 residues in the CDR3. Germline V gene sequence: CDR1 SGHNT, CDR2 YYREEE (reference sequence). V trimming: 0 bases; J trimming: 0 bases; junction bases outside the gene matches: 2. The CDR3: CASSLGLAGASTDTQYF. DNA for the CDR3: TGTGCCAGCAGCTTGGGACTAGCGGGAGCGAGCACAGATACGCAGTATTTT.

The chain is built from TRBV27 and TRBJ1-5; D is uncertain. Looked up from germline, CDR1 is MNHEY and CDR2 is SMNVEV (reference sequence). This CDR3 is 15 amino acids long. Between the trimmed V and J ends, which lost 4 bases and 1 base, there was a span of 11 bases. DNA of the CDR3: TGTGCCAGCAGTTCCCGCAGGATGAGCAATCAGCCCCAGCATTTT. Its translation: CASSSRRMSNQPQHF.

This chain joins TRBV30 and TRBJ1-2, with 9 bases identical to TRBD1. CDR3 length: 17 amino acids. CDR1 is GTSNPN and CDR2 is SVGIG in the germline V gene (reference sequence). V was pared by 7 bases and J by 3 bases, with 18 bases of the junction left unmatched. The CDR3 nucleotides are TGTGCCTTGTCCGACAGGGGGTTCCTATGTGCATACTATGGCTACACCTTC. Amino acid sequence: CALSDRGFLCAYYGYTF.

The genes are TRBV12-3 or TRBV12-4 and TRBJ2-3; D ambiguous. The CDR3 length is 12 residues. Trimming took 5 bases from V and 4 from J, leaving 7 bases between them. DNA for the CDR3: TGTGCCAGCAGTCCCCAGTCAGATACGCAGTATTTT. Its translation is CASSPQSDTQYF.

This clone has more than one count but fewer than ten. The sample has other DNA sequences that encode this CDR3 too. V and J are TRBV5-1 and TRBJ1-1; the D gene is possibly TRBD1 (5 bases). From germline, CDR1 is SGHRS and CDR2 YFSETQ. The CDR3 loop spans 13 amino acids. The V end lost 2 bases, the J end lost 1 base, and 6 bases lay between the germline ends. The CDR3, as DNA: TGCGCCAGCAGCTTAACAGGGAACACTGAAGCTTTCTTT. Translating gives CASSLTGNTEAFF.

The V gene is TRBV6-2 or TRBV6-3, the J gene TRBJ1-2; D is possibly TRBD1 (6 bases). Germline values: CDR1 MNHEY, CDR2 SVGEGT. This CDR3 has 15 amino acids. Trimming took 4 bases from V and 4 from J, leaving 16 bases between them. The CDR3 reads CASSSPAGVRYGYTF. The CDR3 bases are TGTGCCAGCAGTTCCCCGGCAGGGGTCCGCTATGGCTACACCTTC.

The chain carries TRBV30 and TRBJ1-5; 7 bases match TRBD1. Germline lookup yields CDR1 GTSNPN and CDR2 SVGIG (reference sequence). The CDR3 sequence is 17 residues long. J gave up 0 bases and V 0 bases, and 8 bases lay outside the gene matches. The CDR3 here is CAWSVGQDPYSNQPQHF. The CDR3 DNA reads as TGTGCCTGGAGTGTAGGACAGGACCCGTATAGCAATCAGCCCCAGCATTTT. Based on the CDR3 plus reference TRBV30 and TRBJ1-5, the full variable domain is SQTIHQWPATLVQPVGSPLSLECTVEGTSNPNLYWYRQAAGRGLQLLFYSVGIGQISSEVPQNLSASRPQDRQFILSSKKLLLSDSGFYLCAWSVGQDPYSNQPQHFGDGTRLSIL.

CDR3 sequence (DNA): TGCGCCAGCAGCTGGGACAGTCTGAACACTGAAGCTTTCTTT. Its translation is CASSWDSLNTEAFF. The chain carries TRBV5-1 and TRBJ1-1; 7 bases match TRBD1. Per the germline V gene, CDR1 is SGHRS and CDR2 is YFSETQ. V shed 3 bases and J 0 bases; nucleotides not matched to a gene: 2. The CDR3 has 14 residues.

This chain uses TRBV10-2 with TRBJ1-5, with TRBD1 as a possible D gene (5 bases). This CDR3 comprises 13 residues. CDR1 WSHSY and CDR2 SAAADI come from the germline V gene. V was clipped by 5 bases and J by 5 bases, with 10 bases between them. CDR3 sequence (DNA): TGCGCCAGCAGTAGTGACAGATATCAGCCCCAGCATTTT. Its translation: CASSSDRYQPQHF.

CDR3: CASSRLAANTGELFF. DNA for the CDR3: TGTGCCAGCAGCCGACTAGCGGCGAACACCGGGGAGCTGTTTTTT. V usage is TRBV11-2 and J usage is TRBJ2-2; 9 positions match TRBD2. V was clipped by 5 bases and J by 0 bases; unmatched bases: 1. The germline V gene has CDR1 SGHAT and CDR2 FQNNGV. This CDR3 is built from 15 residues.

The chain combines TRBV11-2 with TRBJ2-7, with TRBD2 identical over 8 bases. The V and J ends lost 3 bases and 3 bases, in that order; junction bases with no gene match: 10. Germline lookup yields CDR1 SGHAT and CDR2 FQNNGV. The CDR3 consists of 16 residues. CDR3 sequence: CASSFKAGTRVYEQYF. CDR3 bases: TGTGCCAGCAGCTTTAAAGCCGGGACTAGGGTCTACGAGCAGTACTTC. Filled out from reference TRBV11-2 and TRBJ2-7, the complete variable domain reads EAGVAQSPRYKIIEKRQSVAFWCNPISGHATLYWYQQILGQGPKLLIQFQNNGVVDDSQLPKDRFSAERLKGVDSTLKIQPAKLEDSAVYLCASSFKAGTRVYEQYFGPGTRLTVT.

This clone was counted between two and nine times. The chain uses TRBV5-1 and TRBJ2-1; tentative D call: TRBD2 (5 bases). Trimming removed 6 bases from V and 6 bases from J, with 16 bases in between. Per germline, CDR1 SGHRS and CDR2 YFSETQ. This CDR3 has 14 residues. The DNA of the CDR3 is TGCGCCAGCAAAACGGGGTCCAGTCTCAATGAGCAGTTCTTC. Translation gives CASKTGSSLNEQFF. Combining the CDR3 with reference TRBV5-1 and TRBJ2-1 gives the whole variable domain KAGVTQTPRYLIKTRGQQVTLSCSPISGHRSVSWYQQTPGQGLQFLFEYFSETQRNKGNFPGRFSGRQFSNSRSEMNVSTLELGDSALYLCASKTGSSLNEQFFGPGTRLTVL.

The V and J genes are TRBV6-5 and TRBJ2-1; D uncertain. V was clipped by 5 bases and J by 0 bases, with 8 bases between them. The CDR3 is 14 residues long. Germline CDR1 MNHEY, CDR2 SVGAGI. CDR3 sequence: CASSRVDSYNEQFF. The CDR3 nucleotides read TGTGCCAGCAGTCGGGTGGACTCCTACAATGAGCAGTTCTTC.

The chain joins TRBV7-9 to TRBJ1-3; D ambiguous. Trimming took 5 bases from V and 4 from J, leaving 18 bases between them. CDR1 SEHNR and CDR2 FQNEAQ come from the germline V gene (reference sequence). This CDR3 spans 16 amino acids. The CDR3 sequence: CASSPPRPGRGNTIYF. The CDR3 DNA reads as TGTGCCAGCAGCCCCCCCCGCCCCGGGAGGGGAAACACCATATATTTT.

The rearrangement uses TRBV19 and TRBJ1-5, with D perhaps TRBD1 (6 bases). V was clipped by 1 base and J by 5 bases, with 15 bases between them. The germline CDR1 and CDR2 sequences are LNHDA and SQIVND (reference sequence). There are 16 residues in the CDR3. CDR3 protein: CASSIGYRVKDQPQHF. The CDR3 coding sequence is TGTGCCAGTAGTATAGGTTACAGGGTGAAAGATCAGCCCCAGCATTTT.

V usage is TRBV18 and J usage is TRBJ2-1, with 12 bases lining up with TRBD2. The germline CDR1 and CDR2 sequences are KGHSH and LQKENI. The trim removed 4 bases at V and 0 bases at J, leaving 4 bases unmatched. The CDR3 covers 17 residues. CDR3 DNA: TGTGCCAGCTCACGGGGACTAGCGGGCCTCTCCTACAATGAGCAGTTCTTC. The encoded protein is CASSRGLAGLSYNEQFF.

This clone showed up just once. The V call is TRBV11-3, the J call TRBJ1-2, with 8 bases fitting TRBD1. V was clipped by 5 bases and J by 10 bases; unmatched bases: 9. Per germline, CDR1 SGHNT and CDR2 YENEEA. There are 13 residues in the CDR3. CDR3 in DNA: TGTGCCAGCAGCCCCCGACAGGGGCTAGACTACACCTTC. It codes for CASSPRQGLDYTF. The whole variable domain, remainder taken from reference TRBV11-3 and TRBJ1-2, is EAGVVQSPRYKIIEKKQPVAFWCNPISGHNTLYWYLQNLGQGPELLIRYENEEAVDDSQLPKDRFSAERLKGVDSTLKIQPAELGDSAVYLCASSPRQGLDYTFGSGTRLTVV.

The chain is built from TRBV19 and TRBJ1-2; D call uncertain. Germline values: CDR1 LNHDA, CDR2 SQIVND (reference sequence). V dropped 0 bases and J dropped 4 bases, with 12 bases sitting between them. The CDR3 is 15 amino acids. The DNA for the CDR3 is TGTGCCAGTAGTATAGATAGGTGGGCTGTCTATGGCTACACCTTC. Its translation: CASSIDRWAVYGYTF.

The rearrangement links TRBV19 to TRBJ1-6; D possibly corresponds to TRBD1 (6 bases). The ends were cut back, 5 bases at V and 0 bases at J, with 11 bases in the middle. The CDR3 spans 16 residues. Looked up from germline, CDR1 is LNHDA and CDR2 is SQIVND (reference sequence). In nucleotides, the CDR3 is TGTGCCAGTAGTCTTGGACAGAGCTCCTATAATTCACCCCTCCACTTT. It translates to CASSLGQSSYNSPLHF. Full variable domain (outside the CDR3, taken from reference TRBV19 and TRBJ1-6): DGGITQSPKYLFRKEGQNVTLSCEQNLNHDAMYWYRQDPGQGLRLIYYSQIVNDFQKGDIAEGYSVSREKKESFPLTVTSAQKNPTAFYLCASSLGQSSYNSPLHFGNGTRLTVT.

This clone has a single count. This sequence joins TRBV19 and TRBJ1-2; 12 bases are shared with TRBD1. Germline V CDR1 and CDR2: LNHDA, SQIVND (reference sequence). The trim removed 3 bases at V and 6 bases at J, leaving 8 bases unmatched. This CDR3 has 16 residues. The CDR3, as DNA: TGTGCCAGTAGTATGTGGAGGGACAGGGGGCTTCATGGCTACACCTTC. Amino acid sequence: CASSMWRDRGLHGYTF.

The chain carries TRBV10-1 and TRBJ2-7; 7 bases are a match to TRBD2. Germline CDR1 WNHNN, CDR2 SYGVQD (reference sequence). The CDR3 sequence is 13 residues long. The V segment lost 5 bases and the J segment 4 bases; nucleotides outside the gene matches: 5. The CDR3 sequence: CASSIQAGYEQYF. The CDR3 DNA is TGCGCCAGCAGTATTCAAGCGGGATACGAGCAGTACTTC.

V and J are TRBV19 and TRBJ2-6; tentatively, D is TRBD1 (6 bases). Trimming removed 3 bases from V and 2 bases from J, with 14 bases in between. Germline CDR1 and CDR2: LNHDA and SQIVND (reference sequence). The CDR3 runs to 17 residues. The CDR3 here is CASSIPFDRTGANVLTF. The CDR3 DNA reads TGTGCCAGTAGTATCCCCTTCGACAGGACTGGGGCCAACGTCCTGACTTTC.

The CDR3 DNA is TGTGCCAGCCGCGTCAGGGAGGGCCAGCCCCAGCATTTT. As protein: CASRVREGQPQHF. This rearrangement joins TRBV12-3 or TRBV12-4 to TRBJ1-5; TRBD1 is a possible D gene (5 bases). The germline V and J ends were trimmed by 8 bases and 7 bases, with 15 bases remaining between them. The CDR3 spans 13 residues.

This clone has a single count. This sequence joins TRBV4-1 and TRBJ1-6, with 9 bases aligning to TRBD1. V lost 1 base and J lost 5; bases outside the gene matches: 0. CDR1 is MGHRA, CDR2 YSYEKL, per germline. This CDR3 is built from 15 residues. The CDR3 spells CASSQGDRDNSPLHF. The DNA of the CDR3 is TGCGCCAGCAGCCAAGGGGACAGGGATAATTCACCCCTCCACTTT.